Sequencing of this T cell receptor (beta chain) was carried out in a study of blood T cell repertoires in COVID-19. For the study at large: The United States, Italy and Spain provided the acute and convalescent COVID-19 samples. PBMCs, B-cell-depleted T cells, or T cells were the source of the cDNA or gDNA that made up the material.

Trimming cost V 1 base and J 4 bases; bases outside gene matches: 7. Per germline, CDR1 SGHNT and CDR2 YYREEE (reference sequence). The CDR3 runs 15 residues. In the authors' workflow: Amplifying reference gene primers gave estimates of nucleated cell counts. Assay: immunoSEQ multiplex PCR; the TCRdb copy retains only in-frame clones and omits some. V and J calls and clone size are those listed in that table; D and trimming were worked out from the DNA. The table records approximately 70,000 clones, 80% to 90% of them present only once. Sequenced: peripheral blood. The rearrangement links TRBV5-4 to TRBJ1-2, with 7 bases matching TRBD1. The clonotype originates from a woman aged 45-60 years with acute or convalescent COVID-19. In DNA, the CDR3 is TGTGCCAGCAGCTTGCCAGAAGGGGGCACCTATGGCTACACCTTC. This codes for CASSLPEGGTYGYTF. The complete variable domain, with remaining parts taken from reference TRBV5-4 and TRBJ1-2, reads ETGVTQSPTHLIKTRGQQVTLRCSSQSGHNTVSWYQQALGQGPQFIFQYYREEENGRGNFPPRFSGLQFPNYSSELNVNALELDDSALYLCASSLPEGGTYGYTFGSGTRLTVV.